This entry lists 20 T cell receptor beta chains sequenced from one sample in a study of blood T cell repertoires in COVID-19. Assay used: immunoSEQ multiplex PCR; TCRdb lists only in-frame clones, some missing. The sample shows about 160,000 clones, 77% of them seen only once. Sample: peripheral blood. The source of these receptors is an older man with acute or convalescent COVID-19.

About this clone itself: The junction departs from germline at one end; a sequencing error may be responsible. In DNA form, the CDR3 reads TGTGCCAGCAGTTTGGACAGGGGGCCGGGTTCACCCCTCCACTTT. It specifies CASSLDRGPGSPLHF. The gene calls are TRBV5-5 and TRBJ1-6; 11 bases are a match to TRBD1. Germline V gene lookup returns CDR1 SGHKS and CDR2 YYEKEE (reference sequence). The CDR3 length is 15 residues.

This clone was seen more than once but under ten times. The chain joins TRBV29-1 to TRBJ1-2; no reliable D call. Germline-derived CDR1 and CDR2 are SQVTM and ANQGSEA. The length of the CDR3 is 12 residues. The CDR3 coding sequence is TGCACCACTTGGGGAGGAGACTATGGCTACACCTTC. This gives the protein CTTWGGDYGYTF.

V is TRBV6-5 and J is TRBJ1-5; D is unresolved. V lost 0 bases, J lost 0 bases, and 6 bases lay in between. The CDR3 consists of 15 residues. Germline values: CDR1 MNHEY, CDR2 SVGAGI. The CDR3 reads CASSYSKSSNQPQHF. CDR3 coding DNA: TGTGCCAGCAGTTACTCGAAGAGTAGCAATCAGCCCCAGCATTTT.

The chain carries TRBV29-1 and TRBJ2-7; 8 nucleotides match TRBD1. J was trimmed by 1 base and V by 0 bases; bases with no gene match: 5. CDR3 length equals 15 residues. Germline CDR1 SQVTM, CDR2 ANQGSEA. CDR3: CSVEDRTGRSYEQYF. CDR3 sequence (DNA): TGCAGCGTTGAAGATCGGACAGGGAGGTCCTACGAGCAGTACTTC.

The chain uses TRBV24-1 and TRBJ2-2, with 9 bases fitting TRBD2. CDR1 and CDR2 (germline): KGHDR, SFDVKD. This CDR3 contains 15 residues. The J segment lost 0 bases and the V segment lost 10 bases, leaving 5 bases of the junction unmatched. CDR3 nucleotide sequence: TGTGCCACAGCCAGCGGGGGGCCGAACACCGGGGAGCTGTTTTTT. Its protein is CATASGGPNTGELFF.

The CDR3 is CSVEEKTAYEQYF. Written as DNA, the CDR3 is TGCAGCGTTGAAGAGAAGACAGCCTACGAGCAGTACTTC. The chain recombines TRBV29-1 with TRBJ2-7; possible D gene TRBD1, 5 bases. The CDR3 has 13 amino acids. V lost 0 bases to trimming and J lost 2 bases, with 8 bases between them. Germline V gene data show CDR1 as SQVTM and CDR2 as ANQGSEA.

This clone was counted only a few times. V and J are TRBV12-5 and TRBJ1-5; 11 nucleotides line up with TRBD1. There are 15 residues in the CDR3. J gave up 6 bases and V 4 bases, and 5 bases lay outside the gene matches. Germline CDR1 LGHNT, CDR2 FRNRAP. The CDR3 loop reads CASGSPGQGAQPQHF. The DNA for the CDR3 is TGTGCTAGTGGTTCCCCCGGACAGGGGGCTCAGCCCCAGCATTTT. The entire variable domain, with the rest obtained from reference TRBV12-5 and TRBJ1-5, is as follows: DARVTQTPRHKVTEMGQEVTMRCQPILGHNTVFWYRQTMMQGLELLAYFRNRAPLDDSGMPKDRFSAEMPDATLATLKIQPSEPRDSAVYFCASGSPGQGAQPQHFGDGTRLSIL.

This clone was observed many times. V gene TRBV5-1 combines with J gene TRBJ1-2; D is ambiguous. Germline CDR1 SGHRS, CDR2 YFSETQ. This CDR3 contains 13 residues. The V and J ends lost 4 bases and 5 bases respectively, with 12 bases between them. The CDR3 DNA follows: TGCGCCAGCAGCCACACCGGGTCTTATGGCTACACCTTC. Amino acid sequence: CASSHTGSYGYTF.

The chain couples TRBV6-2 or TRBV6-3 to TRBJ2-7; 7 positions agree with TRBD1. The CDR3 covers 15 residues. V lost 1 base to trimming and J lost 0 bases; unmatched junction nucleotides: 3. Germline CDR1 reads MNHEY; CDR2 reads SVGEGT. CDR3 region: CASSYFQGVSYEQYF. The CDR3 coding sequence is TGTGCCAGCAGTTACTTTCAGGGGGTCTCCTACGAGCAGTACTTC.

The chain links TRBV29-1 to TRBJ2-1; a possible D gene is TRBD2 (5 bases). V was cut by 5 bases and J by 6 bases, with 17 bases left in between. CDR3 size: 14 residues. Germline CDR1 reads SQVTM; CDR2 reads ANQGSEA. The chain's CDR3 is CSVHPPAGVNEQFF. As DNA, the CDR3 is TGCAGCGTTCATCCACCAGCCGGGGTCAATGAGCAGTTCTTC.

The chain has TRBV7-2 and TRBJ2-1; 15 bases are a match to TRBD2. The trim removed 0 bases at V and 9 bases at J, leaving 6 bases unmatched. Germline V lookup: CDR1 SGHTA, CDR2 FQGNSA. This CDR3 is built from 17 residues. This CDR3 is CASSLAPGTSGRTEQFF. The CDR3 DNA reads as TGTGCCAGCAGCTTAGCGCCCGGGACTAGCGGGAGGACTGAGCAGTTCTTC.

This CDR3 reads CASSRDRPNEKLFF. The CDR3 region has the DNA TGTGCCAGCAGCCGGGATAGGCCGAATGAAAAACTGTTTTTT. The V call is TRBV11-3, the J call TRBJ1-4; D unresolved. The CDR3 has 14 residues. Trimming took off 5 bases at V and 5 bases at J, with 12 bases between the two ends. Germline V gene lookup returns CDR1 SGHNT and CDR2 YENEEA.

This clone came up a few times. The chain employs TRBV11-3 and TRBJ2-1, with 9 bases identical to TRBD2. The CDR3 is 17 amino acids. With V trimmed by 5 bases and J by 6 bases, 14 bases remained unmatched. The germline V gene has CDR1 SGHNT and CDR2 YENEEA. The CDR3 here is CASSIRSAGGPGNEQFF. In DNA form, the CDR3 reads TGTGCCAGCAGCATCAGATCGGCGGGAGGGCCGGGCAATGAGCAGTTCTTC.

The chain combines TRBV27 with TRBJ1-5, with 12 bases aligning to TRBD1. This CDR3 is 17 amino acids long. V lost 4 bases to trimming and J lost 6 bases; unmatched junction nucleotides: 10. Germline V lookup: CDR1 MNHEY, CDR2 SMNVEV (reference sequence). CDR3 coding DNA: TGTGCCAGCAGTTCATCCGGGACAGGGGGCGCGGGTCAGCCCCAGCATTTT. Translating gives CASSSSGTGGAGQPQHF.

This clone has only a few counts. The chain has TRBV12-3 or TRBV12-4 and TRBJ1-1; TRBD1 aligns across 7 bases. V was pared by 5 bases and J by 3 bases, with 3 bases of the junction left unmatched. CDR3 length: 13 amino acids. DNA of the CDR3: TGTGCCAGCAGTCTACAGGGGTACACTGAAGCTTTCTTT. This encodes CASSLQGYTEAFF.

This rearrangement joins TRBV5-1 to TRBJ2-5, with no clear D. This CDR3 has 14 amino acids. The germline V and J ends were trimmed by 4 bases and 4 bases, with 14 bases remaining between them. Germline values: CDR1 SGHRS, CDR2 YFSETQ. The CDR3 region has the DNA TGCGCCAGCAGCGGCGGATCTCGGTCAGAGACCCAGTACTTC. Translating gives CASSGGSRSETQYF.

This clone was found once. The chain has TRBV7-8 and TRBJ2-7; TRBD2 agrees at 13 bases. Trimming at V came to 1 base and at J to 5 bases, leaving 2 bases not matched to a gene. The CDR3 is 15 amino acids. Per germline, CDR1 SGHVS and CDR2 FQNEAQ. In DNA form, the CDR3 reads TGTGCCAGCAGCTTAGGGACTAGCGGGAGCCACGAGCAGTACTTC. It encodes CASSLGTSGSHEQYF. Using reference TRBV7-8 and TRBJ2-7 for the parts outside the CDR3, the full variable domain is GAGVSQSPRYKVAKRGQDVALRCDPISGHVSLFWYQQALGQGPEFLTYFQNEAQLDKSGLPSDRFFAERPEGSVSTLKIQRTQQEDSAVYLCASSLGTSGSHEQYFGPGTRLTVT.

The rearrangement uses TRBV28 and TRBJ2-4, with TRBD2 as a possible D gene (5 bases). V lost 1 base and J lost 6, with 16 bases in between. Germline CDR1 MDHEN, CDR2 SYDVKM. CDR3 size: 16 residues. The CDR3 spells CASSLSGGAGGNIQYF. The CDR3 DNA is TGTGCCAGCAGTTTATCAGGAGGCGCCGGAGGAAACATTCAGTACTTC.

The count of this clone is one. This chain joins TRBV18 and TRBJ1-2; 8 positions agree with TRBD1. This CDR3 is 14 amino acids long. The ends lost 0 bases at V and 8 bases at J; junction bases unmatched: 5. Germline values: CDR1 KGHSH, CDR2 LQKENI. CDR3 DNA: TGTGCCAGCTCACCACCCGGACAGGGAGGAGGCTACACCTTC. Translation gives CASSPPGQGGGYTF.

The gene calls are TRBV25-1 and TRBJ2-7, with TRBD2 matching over 14 bases. Germline V lookup: CDR1 MGHDK, CDR2 SYGVNS. The V segment lost 6 bases and the J segment 2 bases; nucleotides outside the gene matches: 0. The CDR3 spans 14 residues. The CDR3 loop is CASRTSGGAYEQYF. DNA of the CDR3: TGTGCCAGCAGGACTAGCGGGGGGGCCTACGAGCAGTACTTC.